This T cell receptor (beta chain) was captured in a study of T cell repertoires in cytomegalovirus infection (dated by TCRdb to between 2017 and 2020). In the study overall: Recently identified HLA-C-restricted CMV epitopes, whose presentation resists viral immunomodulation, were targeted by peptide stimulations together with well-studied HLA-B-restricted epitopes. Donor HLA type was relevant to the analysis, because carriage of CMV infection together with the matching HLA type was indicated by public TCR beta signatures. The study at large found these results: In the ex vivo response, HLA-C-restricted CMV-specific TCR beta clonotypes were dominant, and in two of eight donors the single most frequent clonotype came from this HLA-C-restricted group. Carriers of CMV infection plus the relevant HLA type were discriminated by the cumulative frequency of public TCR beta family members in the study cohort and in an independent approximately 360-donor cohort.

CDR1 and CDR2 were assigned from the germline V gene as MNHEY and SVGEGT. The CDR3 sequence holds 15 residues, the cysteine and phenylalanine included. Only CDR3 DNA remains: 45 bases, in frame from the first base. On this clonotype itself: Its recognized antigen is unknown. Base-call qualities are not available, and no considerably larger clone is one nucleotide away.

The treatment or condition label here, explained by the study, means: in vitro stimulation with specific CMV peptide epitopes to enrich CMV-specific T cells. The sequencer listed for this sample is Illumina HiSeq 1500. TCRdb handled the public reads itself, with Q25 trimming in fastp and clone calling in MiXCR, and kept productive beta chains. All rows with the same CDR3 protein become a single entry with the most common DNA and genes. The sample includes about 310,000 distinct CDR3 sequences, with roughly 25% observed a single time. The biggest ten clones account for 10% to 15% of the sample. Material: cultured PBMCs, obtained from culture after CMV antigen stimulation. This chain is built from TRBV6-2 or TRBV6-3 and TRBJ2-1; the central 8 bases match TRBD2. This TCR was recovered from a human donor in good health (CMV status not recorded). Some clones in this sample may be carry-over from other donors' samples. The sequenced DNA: TGTGTCTCTCTCGAGCGAAGCGGGAGTCGGAATGAGCAGTTCTTC. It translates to CVSLERSGSRNEQFF.